The 16 T cell receptor beta chains below come from one sample, sequenced in a study of molecular identifiers for immune sequencing clone quantification. TCRdb reanalysed the PCR reads using MiXCR and keeps one entry per CDR3 protein. The table records 600,000 to 650,000 distinct CDR3 sequences, less than 20% of them present only once. Sample: naive CD8+ T cells from blood, with Jurkat cell RNA spiked in. Subset specified: FACS-sorted CD8+CD4-CCR7+CD45RA+ naive T cells. The receptors come from a human donor in good health. Some libraries in this study had Jurkat cell RNA spiked in.

Many counts were recorded for this clonotype. Written as DNA, the CDR3 is TGTGCCAGCAGTACCCTCGAAGGGTGGGCCGAGCAGTACTTC. This encodes CASSTLEGWAEQYF. The chain uses TRBV6-2 or TRBV6-3 and TRBJ2-7; D not resolved. Germline CDR1 MNHEY, CDR2 SVGEGT. The length of the CDR3 is 14 residues. V lost 5 bases and J lost 6, with 17 bases in between.

Remarks on this clonotype: This sequence may be a read error, since a much larger clone differs from it by one base. This rearrangement joins TRBV30 to TRBJ2-1; D possibly corresponds to TRBD2 (6 bases). The CDR3 runs 15 residues. Germline CDR1 and CDR2: GTSNPN and SVGIG (reference sequence). In nucleotides, the CDR3 is TGTGCCTGGAGAGACCCCCGGTTAGGCGGGAATGAGCGGTTCTTC. The encoded protein is CAWRDPRLGGNERFF.

V usage is TRBV19 and J usage is TRBJ2-1; 10 nucleotides line up with TRBD2. J was trimmed by 6 bases and V by 10 bases; bases with no gene match: 6. CDR1 LNHDA and CDR2 SQIVND come from the germline V gene (reference sequence). The CDR3 consists of 13 residues. CDR3 DNA: TGTGCCACAGGACTAGCGGAGAGCAATGAGCAGTTCTTC. Translating it yields CATGLAESNEQFF.

This clonotype was counted ten times or more. The rearrangement joins TRBV11-1 to TRBJ1-1; D unresolved. Per germline, CDR1 SGHAT and CDR2 FQDESV (reference sequence). This CDR3 region has 14 residues. Trimming took off 1 base at V and 4 bases at J, with 10 bases between the two ends. The CDR3: CASSLGEMGTEAFF. Here the CDR3 DNA reads TGTGCCAGCAGCTTAGGCGAGATGGGCACTGAAGCTTTCTTT. The variable domain in full, with the rest retrieved from reference TRBV11-1 and TRBJ1-1, is EAEVAQSPRYKITEKSQAVAFWCDPISGHATLYWYRQILGQGPELLVQFQDESVVDDSQLPKDRFSAERLKGVDSTLKIQPAELGDSAMYLCASSLGEMGTEAFFGQGTRLTVV.

This clonotype was found many times. This chain joins TRBV4-1 and TRBJ2-2; D is uncertain. The V gene lost 1 base and the J gene lost 4 bases, with 19 bases spanning the gap. The CDR3 sequence is 18 residues long. Germline V gene data show CDR1 as MGHRA and CDR2 as YSYEKL. CDR3 in amino acids: CASSQVGLSVFGTGELFF. In nucleotides, the CDR3 is TGCGCCAGCAGCCAAGTTGGTCTTTCCGTTTTCGGCACCGGGGAGCTGTTTTTT.

This clonotype was recorded many times. The chain carries TRBV2 and TRBJ2-1; tentative D call: TRBD2 (6 bases). From germline, CDR1 is SNHLY and CDR2 FYNNEI. The CDR3 contains 16 residues. V was shortened by 7 bases and J by 0 bases, with 16 bases between the two germline ends. CDR3 sequence: CASTNHRGSSYNEQFF. The CDR3 region has the DNA TGTGCCAGCACCAACCACCGGGGGAGCTCCTACAATGAGCAGTTCTTC.

Regarding this clonotype: A read error may be the cause here, since a much bigger clone is one base away. V usage is TRBV9 and J usage is TRBJ2-5; 7 bases match TRBD1. The CDR3 is 15 amino acids. Germline CDR1 reads SGDLS; CDR2 reads YYNGEE. This chain's CDR3 is CASSARGLEQESQYF. CDR3 DNA sequence: TGTGCCAGCAGCGCAAGGGGGCTGGAGCAAGAGTCCCAGTACTTC. Complete variable domain (other parts from reference TRBV9 and TRBJ2-5): DSGVTQTPKHLITATGQRVTLRCSPRSGDLSVYWYQQSLDQGLQFLIQYYNGEERAKGNILERFSAQQFPDLHSELNLSSLELGDSALYFCASSARGLEQESQYFGPGTRLLVL.

This clonotype was observed at least ten times. The V gene is TRBV18, the J gene TRBJ2-7; 8 positions match TRBD1. Losses at the gene ends were 2 bases for V and 3 bases for J; bases not matched to a gene: 6. The CDR3 consists of 15 residues. Germline CDR1 and CDR2: KGHSH and LQKENI. The CDR3 nucleotides are TGTGCCAGCTCACCAGGGGCAGGGGGCAACTACGAGCAGTACTTC. It specifies CASSPGAGGNYEQYF.

This clonotype was counted only a few times. The rearrangement links TRBV21-1 to TRBJ1-2. TRBV21-1 is listed as a pseudogene. The CDR3 totals 12 residues. The CDR3 DNA reads TGTGCCAGCAGCAAAAGGCAGGCAGGCTACACCTTC. Translated: CASSKRQAGYTF.

V usage is TRBV2 and J usage is TRBJ2-7; 9 bases align to TRBD1. Germline-derived CDR1 and CDR2 are SNHLY and FYNNEI. There are 15 residues in the CDR3. Unmatched junction bases numbered 8, after V lost 7 bases and J lost 1 base. The CDR3 loop is CASTPDRGGSYEQYF. In DNA form, the CDR3 reads TGTGCCAGCACACCCGACAGGGGGGGATCCTACGAGCAGTACTTC.

V usage is TRBV11-2 and J usage is TRBJ2-1; possible D gene TRBD2, 5 bases. V lost 3 bases to trimming and J lost 5 bases, with 8 bases between them. Germline V gene data show CDR1 as SGHAT and CDR2 as FQNNGV. The CDR3 is 13 amino acids. The CDR3 nucleotides are TGTGCCAGCAGCTTGTACGGGGACAATGAGCAGTTCTTC. Its protein is CASSLYGDNEQFF.

This clonotype was counted many times. The chain employs TRBV4-1 and TRBJ2-1, with D hard to call. CDR3 length: 14 residues. V dropped 6 bases and J dropped 9 bases, with 18 bases sitting between them. CDR1 is MGHRA and CDR2 is YSYEKL in the germline V gene. In DNA, the CDR3 is TGCGCCAGCAGGCTCGATAAGGGTTTCGGTGAGCAGTTCTTC. It yields the protein CASRLDKGFGEQFF.

This clonotype was seen many times. This chain joins TRBV9 and TRBJ2-3, with D perhaps TRBD1 (6 bases). From germline, CDR1 is SGDLS and CDR2 YYNGEE. V lost 0 bases and J lost 2, with 13 bases in between. The CDR3 spans 16 residues. The CDR3 DNA reads as TGTGCCAGCAGCGTAGAAGGACAGCCGATCACAGATACGCAGTATTTT. Its protein product is CASSVEGQPITDTQYF.

This clonotype was counted many times. This chain connects TRBV6-1 to TRBJ2-7; TRBD2 matches at 15 bases. This CDR3 has 15 residues. The junction had 1 base not matched to a gene; V was cut back by 3 bases and J by 4 bases. Germline V gene data show CDR1 as MNHNS and CDR2 as SASEGT. Here the CDR3 reads CASSEGTSGRYEQYF. As DNA, the CDR3 is TGTGCCAGCAGTGAGGGGACTAGCGGGAGGTACGAGCAGTACTTC.

The table lists this clonotype with a few counts. The J gene is TRBJ1-4, the V gene TRBV2; D not certain. CDR3 length: 17 amino acids. CDR1 and CDR2 from the germline V gene are SNHLY and FYNNEI. V was pared by 1 base and J by 2 bases, with 14 bases between. The CDR3 spells CASSEVMYGSTNEKLFF. As DNA, the CDR3 is TGTGCCAGCAGTGAAGTTATGTATGGTTCTACTAATGAAAAACTGTTTTTT.

This clonotype was seen ten or more times. V and J are TRBV4-1 and TRBJ1-1, with unresolved D. Germline CDR1 MGHRA, CDR2 YSYEKL. V lost 1 base, J lost 1 base, and 10 bases lay in between. This CDR3 spans 15 amino acids. CDR3: CASSQVLGSNTEAFF. In nucleotides, the CDR3 is TGCGCCAGCAGCCAAGTTCTGGGATCGAACACTGAAGCTTTCTTT.